The 29 T cell receptor beta chains below all came from one sample that was sequenced in a study of shared clonotypes between healthy human individuals. Using immunoSEQ multiplex PCR, the repertoire was profiled, and TCRdb retains in-frame clones only, with some absent. Of about 2.4 million clones detected, under 95% appear once; the ten largest clones hold about 0.38%. Input material: naive CD4+ T cells from PBMCs. Indicated subset: CD45RA+ positively selected. Receptors originate from a man between 18 and 35 years old in good health. Some clones in this sample may be carry-over from other donors' samples.

The chain joins TRBV27 to TRBJ1-2; D is uncertain. Germline V gene lookup returns CDR1 MNHEY and CDR2 SMNVEV (reference sequence). Trimming shortened V by 2 bases and J by 4 bases, and 17 bases separated the two germline ends. The CDR3 covers 16 residues. The CDR3 DNA reads TGTGCCAGCAGTTTAACCCCAGGTTATTCTACCTATGGCTACACCTTC. This encodes CASSLTPGYSTYGYTF.

The chain joins TRBV11-3 to TRBJ1-1; D is uncertain. The CDR3 is 14 amino acids. The V end was cut by 2 bases, the J end by 4 bases, with 11 bases between. Germline lookup yields CDR1 SGHNT and CDR2 YENEEA. CDR3 region: CASSLNYRGTEAFF. CDR3 nucleotide sequence: TGTGCCAGCAGCTTAAATTATCGAGGCACTGAAGCTTTCTTT.

The chain is built from TRBV9 and TRBJ2-1; no reliable D call. The CDR3 has 14 amino acids. Germline V gives CDR1 SGDLS, CDR2 YYNGEE. V shed 1 base and J shed 6 bases, with 11 bases lying between them. The DNA for the CDR3 is TGTGCCAGCAGCGTACAGGCCCTCCTCAATGAGCAGTTCTTC. Protein product: CASSVQALLNEQFF.

The V and J genes are TRBV28 and TRBJ2-1; 9 nucleotides agree with TRBD1. This CDR3 spans 16 amino acids. Trimming at V came to 1 base and at J to 6 bases, leaving 7 bases not matched to a gene. Germline V gene sequence: CDR1 MDHEN, CDR2 SYDVKM. As DNA, the CDR3 is TGTGCCAGCAGTTTATCGGGACAGGGTTACATCAATGAGCAGTTCTTC. It translates to CASSLSGQGYINEQFF. The complete variable domain, with remaining parts taken from reference TRBV28 and TRBJ2-1, reads DVKVTQSSRYLVKRTGEKVFLECVQDMDHENMFWYRQDPGLGLRLIYFSYDVKMKEKGDIPEGYSVSREKKERFSLILESASTNQTSMYLCASSLSGQGYINEQFFGPGTRLTVL.

The chain joins TRBV11-3 to TRBJ1-5; D is perhaps TRBD1 (6 bases). The CDR3 covers 14 residues. Trimming took off 7 bases at V and 4 bases at J, with 14 bases between the two ends. Germline V CDR1 and CDR2: SGHNT, YENEEA. Here the CDR3 DNA reads TGTGCCAGCACGGCAGGGGCGGCAAATCAGCCCCAGCATTTT. Protein product: CASTAGAANQPQHF.

This clone has only one observation. This chain connects TRBV29-1 to TRBJ2-3, with 7 bases fitting TRBD2. V lost 7 bases to trimming and J lost 4 bases; unmatched junction nucleotides: 8. CDR3 length equals 13 residues. Germline assignment: CDR1 SQVTM and CDR2 ANQGSEA. The CDR3 DNA reads TGCAGCGAACTGGGGGGGAGTTCAGATACGCAGTATTTT. This sequence encodes CSELGGSSDTQYF.

V and J are TRBV5-1 and TRBJ1-1; D is unresolved. The CDR3 contains 15 residues. The V end lost 4 bases, the J end lost 1 base, and 14 bases lay between the germline ends. CDR1 is SGHRS, CDR2 YFSETQ, per germline. Here the CDR3 reads CASSPIEAKNTEAFF. The CDR3 DNA reads TGCGCCAGCAGCCCTATCGAGGCAAAGAACACTGAAGCTTTCTTT.

This chain joins TRBV11-2 and TRBJ1-3; 9 positions agree with TRBD1. In germline, CDR1 is SGHAT, CDR2 FQNNGV. The CDR3 contains 17 residues. Unmatched junction bases numbered 15, after V lost 6 bases and J lost 6 bases. CDR3 residues: CASSYRDPGTGTNTIYF. In DNA form, the CDR3 reads TGTGCCAGCAGTTATCGAGACCCCGGGACAGGGACAAACACCATATATTTT. Variable domain in full (rest from reference TRBV11-2 and TRBJ1-3): EAGVAQSPRYKIIEKRQSVAFWCNPISGHATLYWYQQILGQGPKLLIQFQNNGVVDDSQLPKDRFSAERLKGVDSTLKIQPAKLEDSAVYLCASSYRDPGTGTNTIYFGEGSWLTVV.

The V call is TRBV4-1, the J call TRBJ2-5; perhaps TRBD1 as D (7 bases). Germline V lookup: CDR1 MGHRA, CDR2 YSYEKL. The CDR3 sequence is 17 residues long. V was shortened by 6 bases and J by 5 bases, with 25 bases between the two germline ends. The CDR3 DNA is TGCGCCAGCAGTCTTGCAGGGGGGAAGGGGTCGCGGGAGACCCAGTACTTC. It codes for CASSLAGGKGSRETQYF.

The chain is built from TRBV2 and TRBJ1-3; D may be TRBD1 (6 bases). Trimming stripped 6 bases from V and 11 bases from J, with 26 bases between. Per germline, CDR1 SNHLY and CDR2 FYNNEI. This CDR3 contains 16 residues. The CDR3, as DNA: TGTGCCAGCAGGGAGGATCCCGGGACATCCCTCTTATCCATATATTTT. Protein product: CASREDPGTSLLSIYF.

For the CDR3, the DNA is TGTGCCATCAGTGAGGGGGCTAGGTACACTGAAGCTTTCTTT. This encodes CAISEGARYTEAFF. The genes are TRBV10-3 and TRBJ1-1; possibly TRBD1 for D (5 bases). Trimming removed 2 bases at V and 3 bases at J, with 10 bases between. Germline CDR1 reads ENHRY; CDR2 reads SYGVKD. This CDR3 is built from 14 residues.

This clone was detected only once. The V call is TRBV7-8, the J call TRBJ2-5; D remains ambiguous. Trimming left V 5 bases short and J 4 bases short, with 23 bases between. The CDR3 sequence is 17 residues long. Germline V gene lookup returns CDR1 SGHVS and CDR2 FQNEAQ. This CDR3 reads CASSPPVRLGVRETQYF. The DNA for the CDR3 is TGTGCCAGCAGCCCCCCGGTTAGGCTCGGAGTTAGAGAGACCCAGTACTTC.

J is TRBJ2-7 and V is TRBV11-2, with TRBD1 matching over 7 bases. V lost 5 bases to trimming and J lost 4 bases; unmatched junction nucleotides: 8. The V gene's germline CDR1 is SGHAT and CDR2 FQNNGV. The CDR3 covers 14 residues. The CDR3 DNA follows: TGTGCCAGCAGCCCTGGACAGGACCGTTACGAGCAGTACTTC. As protein: CASSPGQDRYEQYF. The complete variable domain, with remaining parts taken from reference TRBV11-2 and TRBJ2-7, reads EAGVAQSPRYKIIEKRQSVAFWCNPISGHATLYWYQQILGQGPKLLIQFQNNGVVDDSQLPKDRFSAERLKGVDSTLKIQPAKLEDSAVYLCASSPGQDRYEQYFGPGTRLTVT.

The V gene is TRBV6-9, the J gene TRBJ1-1; unclear D gene. Per germline, CDR1 MNHGY and CDR2 SVAAGI. Trimming took 6 bases from V and 3 from J, leaving 5 bases between them. The CDR3 spans 11 residues. CDR3 loop: CASSRDTEAFF. The CDR3 DNA is TGTGCCAGCAGCAGAGACACTGAAGCTTTCTTT.

This rearrangement joins TRBV7-2 to TRBJ1-4; no firm D call. V lost 2 bases, J lost 8 bases, and 15 bases lay in between. The CDR3 runs to 15 residues. Germline V lookup: CDR1 SGHTA, CDR2 FQGNSA. The CDR3 loop reads CASSLPLPGGEKLFF. CDR3 bases: TGTGCCAGCAGCTTACCCTTACCGGGAGGGGAAAAACTGTTTTTT. Looking up the rest from reference TRBV7-2 and TRBJ1-4 gives the full variable domain: GAGVSQSPSNKVTEKGKDVELRCDPISGHTALYWYRQSLGQGLEFLIYFQGNSAPDKSGLPSDRFSAERTGGSVSTLTIQRTQQEDSAVYLCASSLPLPGGEKLFFGSGTQLSVL.

V gene TRBV5-6 combines with J gene TRBJ2-2; D unresolved. V was trimmed by 3 bases and J by 4 bases, leaving 7 bases between them. CDR1 is SGHDT, CDR2 YYEEEE, per germline. The CDR3 length is 13 residues. Written as DNA, the CDR3 is TGTGCCAGCAGCTCAAGGGCCACCGGGGAGCTGTTTTTT. It is translated as CASSSRATGELFF. Full variable domain (missing parts from reference TRBV5-6 and TRBJ2-2): DAGVTQSPTHLIKTRGQQVTLRCSPKSGHDTVSWYQQALGQGPQFIFQYYEEEERQRGNFPDRFSGHQFPNYSSELNVNALLLGDSALYLCASSSRATGELFFGEGSRLTVL.

This clone was recorded once. The rearrangement joins TRBV18 to TRBJ2-3; possibly TRBD1 for D (6 bases). With 3 bases removed from V and 4 bases from J, the gap between germline ends came to 11 bases. CDR1 and CDR2 (germline): KGHSH, LQKENI. The CDR3 runs to 14 residues. The CDR3 spells CASSPVRGPDTQYF. The DNA of the CDR3 is TGTGCCAGCTCACCGGTCAGGGGTCCAGATACGCAGTATTTT. Together with reference TRBV18 and TRBJ2-3, the CDR3 gives the full variable domain: NAGVMQNPRHLVRRRGQEARLRCSPMKGHSHVYWYRQLPEEGLKFMVYLQKENIIDESGMPKERFSAEFPKEGPSILRIQQVVRGDSAAYFCASSPVRGPDTQYFGPGTRLTVL.

The table lists this clone with a few counts. The chain recombines TRBV5-1 with TRBJ1-1, with D unresolved. The V end was cut by 0 bases, the J end by 0 bases, with 6 bases between. CDR1 is SGHRS and CDR2 is YFSETQ in the germline V gene. The CDR3 has 14 residues. The CDR3 nucleotides are TGCGCCAGCAGCTTGGGCGAGCTGAACACTGAAGCTTTCTTT. Encoded protein: CASSLGELNTEAFF.

The gene calls are TRBV6-5 and TRBJ1-2, with D uncertain. Looked up from germline, CDR1 is MNHEY and CDR2 is SVGAGI. The CDR3 sequence is 14 residues long. Trimming took off 5 bases at V and 2 bases at J, with 12 bases between the two ends. The CDR3 DNA reads TGTGCCAGCAGTACCCAGCGGGCGAACTATGGCTACACCTTC. This translates into CASSTQRANYGYTF.

The chain is built from TRBV11-2 and TRBJ2-7; D is unclear. V was cut by 1 base and J by 0 bases, with 10 bases left in between. The CDR3 has 15 amino acids. CDR1 is SGHAT and CDR2 is FQNNGV in the germline V gene. CDR3: CASSLAEGFSYEQYF. CDR3 nucleotide sequence: TGTGCCAGCAGCTTAGCCGAAGGGTTCTCCTACGAGCAGTACTTC.

To note about this clone: At the DNA level, this CDR3 is encoded by other sequences in the same sample as well. The CDR3 nucleotides read TGTGCCAGCAGCGTAGGTTTGAGTTCCTACGAGCAGTACTTC. This gives the protein CASSVGLSSYEQYF. V and J are TRBV9 and TRBJ2-7; no clear D gene. The germline V gene encodes CDR1 SGDLS and CDR2 YYNGEE. V was cut by 0 bases and J by 1 base, with 8 bases left in between. The CDR3 sequence is 14 residues long.

This rearrangement joins TRBV11-3 to TRBJ1-1; the D gene is possibly TRBD1 (5 bases). Germline V gene data show CDR1 as SGHNT and CDR2 as YENEEA. Trimming removed 0 bases at V and 4 bases at J, with 12 bases between. The CDR3 is 15 amino acids. The CDR3 is CASSLDSGRGTEAFF. CDR3 DNA: TGTGCCAGCAGCTTAGATTCAGGGCGAGGCACTGAAGCTTTCTTT. The complete variable domain, with remaining parts taken from reference TRBV11-3 and TRBJ1-1, reads EAGVVQSPRYKIIEKKQPVAFWCNPISGHNTLYWYLQNLGQGPELLIRYENEEAVDDSQLPKDRFSAERLKGVDSTLKIQPAELGDSAVYLCASSLDSGRGTEAFFGQGTRLTVV.

CDR3 sequence reads: CASSSGTGNEQFF. The CDR3 DNA reads TGTGCCAGCTCAAGCGGGACCGGCAATGAGCAGTTCTTC. The genes are TRBV18 and TRBJ2-1; TRBD2 matches at 7 bases. The V gene end was trimmed by 5 bases and the J gene end by 6 bases; junction bases not matched to a gene: 4. The CDR3 length is 13 residues. Germline V gene data show CDR1 as KGHSH and CDR2 as LQKENI. The variable domain in full, completed from reference TRBV18 and TRBJ2-1, reads NAGVMQNPRHLVRRRGQEARLRCSPMKGHSHVYWYRQLPEEGLKFMVYLQKENIIDESGMPKERFSAEFPKEGPSILRIQQVVRGDSAAYFCASSSGTGNEQFFGPGTRLTVL.

The chain uses TRBV5-1 and TRBJ2-7; D might be TRBD2 (5 bases). V shed 4 bases and J shed 6 bases, with 17 bases lying between them. Per the germline V gene, CDR1 is SGHRS and CDR2 is YFSETQ. The CDR3 length is 14 residues. The DNA for the CDR3 is TGCGCCAGCAGCCTATACCCCAATGGAGGCGAGCAGTACTTC. It is translated as CASSLYPNGGEQYF.

V gene TRBV2 combines with J gene TRBJ2-7, with 12 positions matching TRBD2. Per the germline V gene, CDR1 is SNHLY and CDR2 is FYNNEI. The length of the CDR3 is 15 residues. V gave up 6 bases and J gave up 5 bases; unmatched junction bases: 8. CDR3 coding DNA: TGTGCCAGCAGAGTTACTAGCGGGAGGATTCACGAGCAGTACTTC. Translated, it gives CASRVTSGRIHEQYF.

The V and J genes are TRBV28 and TRBJ1-5; TRBD1 is a possible D gene (6 bases). The CDR3 consists of 15 residues. Germline CDR1 and CDR2: MDHEN and SYDVKM. Trimming stripped 10 bases from V and 3 bases from J, with 19 bases between. CDR3 bases: TGTGCCACCAGATACTCGGGACACTACAATCAGCCCCAGCATTTT. It encodes CATRYSGHYNQPQHF.

In its sample, this clone was seen once. The V gene is TRBV10-3, the J gene TRBJ2-1; the match to TRBD1 covers 7 bases. Trimming removed 2 bases from V and 0 bases from J; junction bases left unmatched: 1. Germline V lookup: CDR1 ENHRY, CDR2 SYGVKD. The length of the CDR3 is 15 residues. The DNA of the CDR3 is TGTGCCATCAGTGAGGACAGGGACTCCTACAATGAGCAGTTCTTC. Translating it yields CAISEDRDSYNEQFF.

The chain's CDR3 is CASYPQGDSYNEQFF. CDR3 nucleotides: TGCGCCAGCTACCCACAGGGGGACTCCTACAATGAGCAGTTCTTC. The chain carries TRBV5-1 and TRBJ2-1; 8 bases map to TRBD1. Per the germline V gene, CDR1 is SGHRS and CDR2 is YFSETQ. CDR3 length: 15 amino acids. V lost 7 bases to trimming and J lost 0 bases; unmatched junction nucleotides: 6.

This rearrangement joins TRBV27 to TRBJ2-4; D might be TRBD2 (5 bases). Trimming shortened V by 10 bases and J by 0 bases, and 13 bases separated the two germline ends. CDR1 is MNHEY and CDR2 is SMNVEV in the germline V gene (reference sequence). The CDR3 covers 14 residues. The CDR3, as DNA: TGTGCCAACGCCTTAGCGTTAGCCAAAAACATTCAGTACTTC. Its protein product is CANALALAKNIQYF.